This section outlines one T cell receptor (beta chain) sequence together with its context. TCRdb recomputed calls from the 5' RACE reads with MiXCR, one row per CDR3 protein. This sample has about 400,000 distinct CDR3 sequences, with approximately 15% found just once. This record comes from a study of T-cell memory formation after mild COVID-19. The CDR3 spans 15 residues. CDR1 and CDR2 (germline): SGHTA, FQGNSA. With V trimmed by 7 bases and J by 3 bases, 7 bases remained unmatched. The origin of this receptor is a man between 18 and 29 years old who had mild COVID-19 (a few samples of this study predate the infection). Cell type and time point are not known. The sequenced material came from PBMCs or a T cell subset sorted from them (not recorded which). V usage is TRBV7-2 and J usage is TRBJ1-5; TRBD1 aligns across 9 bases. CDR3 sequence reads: CASTATGGINQPQHF. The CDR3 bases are TGTGCCAGCACCGCGACAGGGGGAATCAATCAGCCCCAGCATTTT.